Here is one T cell receptor (beta chain) with its context. What it binds is not known. The record originates from a study of T cell responses to AZD1222 COVID-19 vaccine. Turning to the study itself: Combined were second doses at about 4 or about 12 weeks.

V lost 0 bases to trimming and J lost 8 bases; unmatched junction nucleotides: 2. The germline CDR1 and CDR2 sequences are SGHDT and YYEEEE. The CDR3 covers 14 residues. Study conclusions and caveats: Donors were chiefly white British, with a greater number of females, and clonal diversity was perhaps underestimated.

Here immunoSEQ multiplex PCR was the method, and the copy in TCRdb shows in-frame clones only, minus some. The sample lists more than 110,000 clones, just under 95% seen once, with more than 4.5% in the top ten. V is TRBV5-6 and J is TRBJ2-7; TRBD2 aligns across 13 bases. The sequence came from an adult in good health. The sample was peripheral blood, taken on day 0 of AZD1222 vaccination. Written as DNA, the CDR3 is TGTGCCAGCAGCTTGGCCGGGACTAGCGGGAAGCAGTACTTC. This sequence encodes CASSLAGTSGKQYF.